This T cell receptor (beta chain) was observed in a study of regulatory T cells in long-lasting Graves disease. Germline V gene sequence: CDR1 WNHNN, CDR2 SYGVQD (reference sequence). The CDR3 is 15 amino acids. The ends lost 6 bases at V and 8 bases at J; junction bases unmatched: 12. This clonotype was detected many times. Its cognate antigen is unknown. Indicated time point: newly diagnosed GD, antithyroid drugs for less than 3 months. RNA isolated from PBMCs was used to make the TCR library. Study-wide points: Because few samples were included, accuracy may have been lower.

CDR3 regions were amplified by Arm-PCR using iRepertoire HTBI primers to build TCR beta libraries. TCRdb passed the multiplex PCR reads through MiXCR, listing each CDR3 protein once. Here the sample spans roughly 560,000 distinct CDR3 sequences, about 12% being singletons. This same sample was also taken into another study, of T cells in Graves' hyperthyroidism and ophthalmopathy.

This sample comprised peripheral blood mononuclear cells (PBMCs), obtained at new diagnosis, from a patient treated with antithyroid drugs. The source of this sequence is a woman aged 25-40 years with Graves disease. The chain links TRBV10-1 to TRBJ1-5, with TRBD1 identical over 8 bases. CDR3: CASRNRQGAGEPQHF. Here the CDR3 DNA reads TGCGCCAGCAGAAATCGGCAGGGGGCTGGGGAGCCCCAGCATTTT.